This T cell receptor (beta chain) derives from a study of tumor-infiltrating lymphocytes in primary liver carcinoma. Study summary: Cases comprised patients with primary liver carcinoma who received surgical resection. Samples returned roughly 3.65 to 7.13 million productive TCRbeta reads, a yield that was similar across tissue types.

This clonotype was counted at least ten times. For blood RNA, unsorted whole blood served as the source, and germline DNA was extracted too. There were only treatment-naive patients, all with chronic HBV infection. Before any surgery took place, approximately 4 milliliters of peripheral blood were collected. Reverse transcription of approximately 500 ng total RNA with a constant-region primer produced TCR beta cDNA. Three rounds of nested multiplex PCR with slightly modified ARM-PCR produced TCR beta libraries. TCRdb re-called the multiplex PCR reads with MiXCR, one entry per CDR3 protein. The table records fewer than 350,000 distinct CDR3 sequences, more than 55% of them present only once. The clonotype comes from a man in his forties or fifties with primary liver carcinoma and hepatitis B virus infection. Source material: peripheral blood.

CDR3: CASSFTGDTQYF. In DNA form, the CDR3 reads TGTGCCAGCAGTTTCACAGGGGATACGCAGTATTTT. This sequence joins TRBV12-3 or TRBV12-4 and TRBJ2-3; D may be TRBD1 (6 bases). Deletions cut 3 bases from V and 6 bases from J, with 7 bases between. The CDR3 is 12 amino acids.